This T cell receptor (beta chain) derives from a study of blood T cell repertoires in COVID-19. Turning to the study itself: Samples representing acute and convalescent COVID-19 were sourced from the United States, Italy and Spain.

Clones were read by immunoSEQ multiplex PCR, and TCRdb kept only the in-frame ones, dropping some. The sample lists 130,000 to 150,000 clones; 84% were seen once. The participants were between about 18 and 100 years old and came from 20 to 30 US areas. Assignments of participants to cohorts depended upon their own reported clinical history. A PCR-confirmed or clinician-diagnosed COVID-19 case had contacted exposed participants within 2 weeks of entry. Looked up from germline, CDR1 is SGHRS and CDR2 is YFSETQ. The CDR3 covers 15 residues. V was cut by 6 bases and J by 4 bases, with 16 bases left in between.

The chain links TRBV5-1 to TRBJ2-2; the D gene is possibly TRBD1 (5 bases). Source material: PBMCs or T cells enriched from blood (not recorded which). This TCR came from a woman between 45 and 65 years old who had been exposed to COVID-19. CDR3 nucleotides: TGCGCCAGCACCCGATCAGGGTCGGCCACCGGGGAGCTGTTTTTT. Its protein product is CASTRSGSATGELFF.